These T cell receptor beta chains were read from a single sample in a study of response to subunit inactivated influenza vaccine. TCRdb used MiXCR to reprocess the RT-PCR reads, holding one entry per CDR3 protein. The repertoire has about 700,000 distinct CDR3 sequences, 14% of them found once; the top ten carry around 7.6%. The source material was PBMCs from blood, sampled 14 to 15 days before vaccination. The receptors come from a man in his forties or fifties who received an inactivated influenza vaccine. Both conserved end residues are part of each CDR3. Each record gives: V gene, clone size, J gene, CDR3 protein. Expanded clones are given a class, and other clones once, few, many or no size at all.

v_gene: TRBV10-3; abundance: many; j_gene: TRBJ1-1; CDR3aa: CAISPKTDEAFF
v_gene: TRBV4-3; abundance: many; j_gene: TRBJ1-2; CDR3aa: CASSQDSGRDYGYTF
v_gene: TRBV5-1; abundance: .; j_gene: TRBJ2-5; CDR3aa: CASSFGTGASETQYF
v_gene: TRBV3-1; abundance: few; j_gene: TRBJ1-3; CDR3aa: CASSQETSSGNTIYF
v_gene: TRBV7-2; abundance: few; j_gene: TRBJ2-1; CDR3aa: CASSPFVSGSHEQFF
v_gene: TRBV20-1; abundance: many; j_gene: TRBJ2-7; CDR3aa: CSARGLAFHEQYF
v_gene: TRBV6-5; abundance: few; j_gene: TRBJ2-7; CDR3aa: CASGSDRAYEQYF
v_gene: TRBV28; abundance: .; j_gene: TRBJ2-7; CDR3aa: CASSTNFLGAEQYF
v_gene: TRBV3-1; abundance: few; j_gene: TRBJ2-5; CDR3aa: CASSQGDQGTQYF
v_gene: TRBV7-2; abundance: few; j_gene: TRBJ1-6; CDR3aa: CASTRMGANNSPLHF
v_gene: TRBV6-5; abundance: few; j_gene: TRBJ2-4; CDR3aa: CASSYSLTENIQYF
v_gene: TRBV20-1; abundance: .; j_gene: TRBJ1-6; CDR3aa: CSARIQGDRSPLHF
v_gene: TRBV2; abundance: few; j_gene: TRBJ2-1; CDR3aa: CASSAIGGTYNEQFF
v_gene: TRBV7-8; abundance: few; j_gene: TRBJ2-7; CDR3aa: CASSLQTRGRFSSYEQYF
v_gene: TRBV20-1; abundance: .; j_gene: TRBJ1-1; CDR3aa: CSAGRTNTEAFF
v_gene: TRBV9; abundance: few; j_gene: TRBJ2-7; CDR3aa: CASSSHVGPSYEQYF
v_gene: TRBV2; abundance: .; j_gene: TRBJ2-5; CDR3aa: CASRFQGLSQETQYF
v_gene: TRBV6-1; abundance: many; j_gene: TRBJ2-3; CDR3aa: CASSGTGRDTQYF
v_gene: TRBV29-1; abundance: .; j_gene: TRBJ1-2; CDR3aa: CSVERQAPGGYTF
v_gene: TRBV24-1; abundance: few; j_gene: TRBJ2-3; CDR3aa: CATSATGWLTTEGPDTQYF
v_gene: TRBV20-1; abundance: few; j_gene: TRBJ2-1; CDR3aa: CSARSGTGTYNEQFF
v_gene: TRBV10-3; abundance: few; j_gene: TRBJ2-3; CDR3aa: CAIGSGNTDTQYF
v_gene: TRBV5-1; abundance: .; j_gene: TRBJ2-2; CDR3aa: CASSRPGLPNTGELFF
v_gene: TRBV20-1; abundance: many; j_gene: TRBJ1-2; CDR3aa: CSARADRGNYGYTF
v_gene: TRBV12-3/TRBV12-4; abundance: few; j_gene: TRBJ2-7; CDR3aa: CASSFEGALNEQYF
v_gene: TRBV7-8; abundance: .; j_gene: TRBJ2-7; CDR3aa: CASSSRQGTFYEQYF
v_gene: TRBV7-2; abundance: .; j_gene: TRBJ1-4; CDR3aa: CASSRASGVSTNEKLFF
v_gene: TRBV6-1; abundance: many; j_gene: TRBJ2-1; CDR3aa: CASSKIAEAYNEQFF
v_gene: TRBV5-1; abundance: .; j_gene: TRBJ1-6; CDR3aa: CASSLSTGGDSPLHF
v_gene: TRBV5-1; abundance: few; j_gene: TRBJ2-1; CDR3aa: CASSLVVGGTNEQFF
v_gene: TRBV7-9; abundance: .; j_gene: TRBJ2-3; CDR3aa: CASSQPGLAGPINTQYF
v_gene: TRBV7-9; abundance: few; j_gene: TRBJ2-7; CDR3aa: CASSLKAYEQYF
v_gene: TRBV20-1; abundance: .; j_gene: TRBJ2-7; CDR3aa: CSARDAGGTFKREQYF
v_gene: TRBV5-5; abundance: few; j_gene: TRBJ2-1; CDR3aa: CASSLTYRGPYNEQFF
v_gene: TRBV15; abundance: .; j_gene: TRBJ1-5; CDR3aa: CATSRDRAGYAPQHF
v_gene: TRBV12-3/TRBV12-4; abundance: many; j_gene: TRBJ1-2; CDR3aa: CASSSSGGTGYTF
v_gene: TRBV7-2; abundance: few; j_gene: TRBJ2-7; CDR3aa: CASSLGSEYEQYF
v_gene: TRBV10-3; abundance: few; j_gene: TRBJ1-1; CDR3aa: CAIMGQGNTEAFF
v_gene: TRBV19; abundance: .; j_gene: TRBJ2-6; CDR3aa: CASRAEGAAGANVLTF
v_gene: TRBV5-1; abundance: many; j_gene: TRBJ2-2; CDR3aa: CASSRSNTGELFF
v_gene: TRBV9; abundance: few; j_gene: TRBJ2-1; CDR3aa: CASSASLAGGYNEQFF
v_gene: TRBV7-9; abundance: .; j_gene: TRBJ1-1; CDR3aa: CASSRNVRYTEAFF
v_gene: TRBV28; abundance: .; j_gene: TRBJ2-3; CDR3aa: CASSGRTGGITDTQYF
v_gene: TRBV6-1; abundance: few; j_gene: TRBJ2-5; CDR3aa: CASSEGRETQYF
v_gene: TRBV15; abundance: .; j_gene: TRBJ2-7; CDR3aa: CATSRDATGNSYEQYF
v_gene: TRBV12-3/TRBV12-4; abundance: few; j_gene: TRBJ1-5; CDR3aa: CASSLGRISLDQPQHF
v_gene: TRBV7-6; abundance: few; j_gene: TRBJ2-3; CDR3aa: CASSLEWASGRPTDTQYF
v_gene: TRBV12-3/TRBV12-4; abundance: .; j_gene: TRBJ2-7; CDR3aa: CASSLAQGSRYEQYF
v_gene: TRBV20-1; abundance: many; j_gene: TRBJ2-3; CDR3aa: CSARGFRGDYTDTQYF
v_gene: TRBV5-1; abundance: .; j_gene: TRBJ1-1; CDR3aa: CASSLATQGIEAFF
v_gene: TRBV6-2/TRBV6-3; abundance: .; j_gene: TRBJ1-2; CDR3aa: CASSYDDDGYTF
v_gene: TRBV7-9; abundance: .; j_gene: TRBJ2-3; CDR3aa: CASSFGGTGPTDTQYF
v_gene: TRBV2; abundance: few; j_gene: TRBJ1-1; CDR3aa: CASSVWGQGEAFF
v_gene: TRBV12-3/TRBV12-4; abundance: many; j_gene: TRBJ1-2; CDR3aa: CASSLSSGTAGYTF
v_gene: TRBV28; abundance: few; j_gene: TRBJ1-2; CDR3aa: CASTEGGAHGYTF
v_gene: TRBV7-9; abundance: few; j_gene: TRBJ2-7; CDR3aa: CASSSGTAEQYF